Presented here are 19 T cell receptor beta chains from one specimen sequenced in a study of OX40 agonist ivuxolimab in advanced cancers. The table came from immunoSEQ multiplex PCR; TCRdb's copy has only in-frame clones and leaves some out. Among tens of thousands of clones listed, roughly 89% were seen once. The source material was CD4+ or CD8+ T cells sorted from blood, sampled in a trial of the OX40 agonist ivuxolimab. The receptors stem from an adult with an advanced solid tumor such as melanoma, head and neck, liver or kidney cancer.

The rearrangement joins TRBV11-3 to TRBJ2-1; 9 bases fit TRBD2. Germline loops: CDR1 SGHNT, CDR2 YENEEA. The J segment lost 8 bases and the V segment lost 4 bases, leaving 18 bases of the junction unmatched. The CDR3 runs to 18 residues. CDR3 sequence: CASSSLDRWREGFDEQFF. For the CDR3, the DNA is TGTGCCAGCAGCTCCCTTGACCGCTGGCGGGAGGGTTTCGATGAGCAGTTCTTC.

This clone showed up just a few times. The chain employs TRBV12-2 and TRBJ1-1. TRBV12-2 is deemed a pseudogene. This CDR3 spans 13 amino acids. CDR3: CASRLWRNTEAFF. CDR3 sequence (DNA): TGTGCAAGTCGCTTATGGAGGAACACTGAAGCTTTCTTT.

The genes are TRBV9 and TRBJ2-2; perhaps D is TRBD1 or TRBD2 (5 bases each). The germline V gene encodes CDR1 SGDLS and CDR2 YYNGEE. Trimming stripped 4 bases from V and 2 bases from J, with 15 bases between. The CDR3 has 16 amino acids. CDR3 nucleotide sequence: TGTGCCAGCAGCTCTTCCGGGACGCCCAACACCGGGGAGCTGTTTTTT. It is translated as CASSSSGTPNTGELFF.

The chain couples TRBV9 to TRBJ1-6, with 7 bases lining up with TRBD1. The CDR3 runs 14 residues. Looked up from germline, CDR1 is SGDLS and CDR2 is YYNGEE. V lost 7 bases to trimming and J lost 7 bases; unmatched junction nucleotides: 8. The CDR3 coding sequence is TGTGCCAGCGCACAGGGGTCACGCAATTCACCCCTCCACTTT. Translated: CASAQGSRNSPLHF.

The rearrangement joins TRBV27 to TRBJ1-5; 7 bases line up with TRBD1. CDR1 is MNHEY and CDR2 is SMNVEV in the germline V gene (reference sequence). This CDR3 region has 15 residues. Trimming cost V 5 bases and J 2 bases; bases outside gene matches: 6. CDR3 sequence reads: CASSDRAFGNQPQHF. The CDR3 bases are TGTGCCAGCAGTGACAGGGCTTTCGGCAATCAGCCCCAGCATTTT.

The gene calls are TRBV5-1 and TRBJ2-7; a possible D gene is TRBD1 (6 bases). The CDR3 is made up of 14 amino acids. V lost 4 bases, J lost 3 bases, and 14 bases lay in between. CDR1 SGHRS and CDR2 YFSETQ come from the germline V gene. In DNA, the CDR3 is TGCGCCAGCAGCATCGGGACACGACTCTACGAGCAGTACTTC. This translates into CASSIGTRLYEQYF. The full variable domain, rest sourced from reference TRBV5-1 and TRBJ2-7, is KAGVTQTPRYLIKTRGQQVTLSCSPISGHRSVSWYQQTPGQGLQFLFEYFSETQRNKGNFPGRFSGRQFSNSRSEMNVSTLELGDSALYLCASSIGTRLYEQYFGPGTRLTVT.

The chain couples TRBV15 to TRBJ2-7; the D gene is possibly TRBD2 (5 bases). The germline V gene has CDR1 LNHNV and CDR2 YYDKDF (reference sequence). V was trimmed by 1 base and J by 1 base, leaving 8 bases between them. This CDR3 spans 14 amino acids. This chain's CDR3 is CATSRVGGSYEQYF. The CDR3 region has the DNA TGTGCCACCAGCAGAGTCGGCGGGTCCTACGAGCAGTACTTC. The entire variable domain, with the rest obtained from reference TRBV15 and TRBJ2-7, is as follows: DAMVIQNPRYQVTQFGKPVTLSCSQTLNHNVMYWYQQKSSQAPKLLFHYYDKDFNNEADTPDNFQSRRPNTSFCFLDIRSPGLGDTAMYLCATSRVGGSYEQYFGPGTRLTVT.

CDR3 amino acids: CASSRSGAYEQYF. The CDR3 bases are TGTGCCAGTAGTAGGTCGGGGGCCTACGAGCAGTACTTC. The V and J genes are TRBV19 and TRBJ2-7, with D possibly TRBD2 on 6 matching bases. CDR1 and CDR2 from the germline V gene are LNHDA and SQIVND (reference sequence). The V and J ends lost 4 bases and 2 bases respectively, with 9 bases between them. CDR3 length equals 13 residues.

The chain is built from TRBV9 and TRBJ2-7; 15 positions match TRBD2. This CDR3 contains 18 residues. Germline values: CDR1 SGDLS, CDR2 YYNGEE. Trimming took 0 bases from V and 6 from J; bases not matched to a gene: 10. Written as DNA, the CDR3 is TGTGCCAGCAGCGTAGTACCTGGACTAGCGGGGGGGCCCAGCGAGCAGTACTTC. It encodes CASSVVPGLAGGPSEQYF.

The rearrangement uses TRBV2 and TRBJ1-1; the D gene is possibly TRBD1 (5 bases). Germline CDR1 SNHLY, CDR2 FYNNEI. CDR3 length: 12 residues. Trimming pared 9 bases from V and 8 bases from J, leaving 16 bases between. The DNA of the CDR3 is TGTGCCAGAAAGAGGGGCGGTCTCGAAGCTTTCTTT. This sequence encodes CARKRGGLEAFF.

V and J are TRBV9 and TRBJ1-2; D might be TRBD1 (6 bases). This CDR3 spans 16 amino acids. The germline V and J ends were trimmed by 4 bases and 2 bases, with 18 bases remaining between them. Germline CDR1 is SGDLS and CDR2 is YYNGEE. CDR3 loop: CASSPFIFGQNYGYTF. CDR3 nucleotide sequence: TGTGCCAGCAGCCCCTTCATCTTCGGACAGAACTATGGCTACACCTTC.

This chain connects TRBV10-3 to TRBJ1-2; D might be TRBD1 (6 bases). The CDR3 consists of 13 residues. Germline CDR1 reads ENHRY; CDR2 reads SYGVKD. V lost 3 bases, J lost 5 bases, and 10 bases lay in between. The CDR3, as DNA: TGTGCCATCAGTGACAAACAGGGATATGGCTACACCTTC. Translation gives CAISDKQGYGYTF.

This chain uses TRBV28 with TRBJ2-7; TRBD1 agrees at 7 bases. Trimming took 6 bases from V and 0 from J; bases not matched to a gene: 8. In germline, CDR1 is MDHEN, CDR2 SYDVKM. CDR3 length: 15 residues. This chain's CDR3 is CASSPTAGGSYEQYF. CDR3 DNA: TGTGCCAGCAGCCCAACCGCAGGGGGCTCCTACGAGCAGTACTTC.

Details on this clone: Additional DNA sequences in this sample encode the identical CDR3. The CDR3 region is CASSADPGANTEAFF. The CDR3 nucleotides are TGCGCCAGCAGTGCTGACCCCGGGGCGAACACTGAAGCTTTCTTT. The rearrangement uses TRBV5-1 and TRBJ1-1, with D tentatively TRBD1 (5 bases). CDR3 size: 15 residues. The germline V gene encodes CDR1 SGHRS and CDR2 YFSETQ. The V end was cut by 5 bases, the J end by 1 base, with 15 bases between.

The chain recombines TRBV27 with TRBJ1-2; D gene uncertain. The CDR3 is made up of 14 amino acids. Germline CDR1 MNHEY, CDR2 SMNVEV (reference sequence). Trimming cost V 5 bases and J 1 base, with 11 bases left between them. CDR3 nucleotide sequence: TGTGCCAGCAGTGACCGCGCCAATAACTATGGCTACACCTTC. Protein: CASSDRANNYGYTF.

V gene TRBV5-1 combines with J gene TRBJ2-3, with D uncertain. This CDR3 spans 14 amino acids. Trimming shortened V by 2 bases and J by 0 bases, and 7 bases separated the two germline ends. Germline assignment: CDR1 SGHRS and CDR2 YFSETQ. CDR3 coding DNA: TGCGCCAGCAGCTTCGGCCCGAGCACAGATACGCAGTATTTT. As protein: CASSFGPSTDTQYF.

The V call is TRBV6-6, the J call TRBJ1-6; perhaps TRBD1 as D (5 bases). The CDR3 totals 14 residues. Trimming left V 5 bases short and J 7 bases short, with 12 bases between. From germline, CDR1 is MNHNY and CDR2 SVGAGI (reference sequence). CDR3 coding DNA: TGTGCCAGCAGTCTACAGGTGTACAATTCACCCCTCCACTTT. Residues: CASSLQVYNSPLHF.

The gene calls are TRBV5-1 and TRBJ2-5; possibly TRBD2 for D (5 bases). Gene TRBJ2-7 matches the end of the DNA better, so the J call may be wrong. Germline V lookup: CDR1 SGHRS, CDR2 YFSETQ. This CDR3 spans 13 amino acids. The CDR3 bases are TGCGCCAGCAGCCGAAGCGGCTCCTACGAGCAGTACTTC. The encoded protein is CASSRSGSYEQYF.

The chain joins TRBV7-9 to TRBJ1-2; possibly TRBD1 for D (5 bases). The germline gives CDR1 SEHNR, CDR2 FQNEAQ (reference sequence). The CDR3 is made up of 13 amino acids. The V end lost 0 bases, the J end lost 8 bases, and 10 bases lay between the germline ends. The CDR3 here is CASSLATGDGYTF. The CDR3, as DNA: TGTGCCAGCAGCTTAGCAACGGGGGACGGCTACACCTTC.